The 4 T cell receptor beta chains in this list originate from one sample, sequenced in a study of T-cell reconstitution after alpha-beta-depleted transplantation in children. Unique molecular identifiers were used to barcode this TCRbeta library. TCRdb analysed the PCR reads with MiXCR anew, one entry per CDR3 protein. The sample has around 500,000 distinct CDR3 sequences; roughly an eighth are singletons. This material consisted of PBMCs from the stem cell graft donor, taken from the stem cell graft. The receptors come from a human donor who donated a stem cell graft to a child with combined immunodeficiency.

This clonotype was recorded many times. The chain joins TRBV12-3 or TRBV12-4 to TRBJ2-5; D unresolved. This CDR3 spans 10 amino acids. Between the trimmed V and J ends, which lost 8 bases and 4 bases, there was a span of 5 bases. DNA for the CDR3: TGTGCCAGCTTGGGAGAGACCCAGTACTTC. Its protein is CASLGETQYF.

The rearrangement links TRBV24-1 to TRBJ1-2; D gene ambiguous. V shed 5 bases and J shed 0 bases, with 9 bases lying between them. This CDR3 comprises 14 residues. Per the germline V gene, CDR1 is KGHDR and CDR2 is SFDVKD. The CDR3 protein is CATSGQATNYGYTF. CDR3 sequence (DNA): TGTGCCACCAGTGGCCAGGCGACTAACTATGGCTACACCTTC.

This clonotype was counted only a few times. The gene calls are TRBV20-1 and TRBJ2-3, with D maybe TRBD2 (7 bases). Trimming took 5 bases from V and 1 from J, leaving 22 bases between them. This CDR3 has 17 residues. Germline V gene data show CDR1 as DFQATT and CDR2 as SNEGSKA (reference sequence). CDR3 coding DNA: TGCAGTGCTCTCCCGCCCGGGGGCGGGAGTGGCACAGATACGCAGTATTTT. It specifies CSALPPGGGSGTDTQYF.

In regard to this clonotype: One end of the junction varies from germline; a read error may be responsible. This sequence joins TRBV7-9 and TRBJ1-1; TRBD1 matches 8 bases. Germline CDR1 and CDR2: SEHNR and FQNEAQ (reference sequence). The CDR3 consists of 13 residues. The CDR3 is CASSPPTGGQAFF. CDR3 coding DNA: TGCGCCAGCAGCCCACCAACAGGGGGACAAGCTTTCTTT. The complete variable domain, with remaining parts taken from reference TRBV7-9 and TRBJ1-1, reads DTGVSQNPRHKITKRGQNVTFRCDPISEHNRLYWYRQTLGQGPEFLTYFQNEAQLEKSRLLSDRFSAERPKGSFSTLEIQRTEQGDSAMYLCASSPPTGGQAFFGQGTRLTVV.